Listed here are 8 T cell receptor beta chains from one sample, sequenced in a study of radiotherapy plus CTLA-4 blockade in lung cancer. Repertoires were generated with immunoSEQ multiplex PCR, while TCRdb's copy carries only in-frame clones and drops some. The table lists 75,000 to 95,000 clones, about three quarters of them singletons. Sequenced material: peripheral blood, taken from a patient treated with radiotherapy plus ipilimumab. These receptors all stem from a human donor with non-small cell lung cancer that progressed on radiotherapy plus ipilimumab.

Written as DNA, the CDR3 is TGTGCCAGCAGTATTGGACACCCGGAGCAAGCGTCCCAGCATTTT. Its translation is CASSIGHPEQASQHF. The chain combines TRBV28 with TRBJ1-5; a weak D match, TRBD1 (5 bases). The CDR3 is 15 amino acids. Germline loops: CDR1 MDHEN, CDR2 SYDVKM. V lost 5 bases and J lost 11, with 22 bases in between.

The chain employs TRBV19 and TRBJ2-1; D might be TRBD1 (5 bases). The germline gives CDR1 LNHDA, CDR2 SQIVND (reference sequence). CDR3 length equals 13 residues. The V end lost 0 bases, the J end lost 15 bases, and 15 bases lay between the germline ends. CDR3: CASSIDAEPGRFF. CDR3 nucleotides: TGTGCCAGTAGTATAGATGCGGAGCCAGGGCGGTTCTTC.

The chain carries TRBV11-1 and TRBJ2-1; tentative D call: TRBD1 (5 bases). Germline loops: CDR1 SGHAT, CDR2 FQDESV (reference sequence). There are 13 residues in the CDR3. The V end lost 1 base, the J end lost 6 bases, and 7 bases lay between the germline ends. The CDR3 loop is CASSLGGLNEQFF. CDR3 DNA sequence: TGTGCCAGCAGCTTAGGGGGCCTCAATGAGCAGTTCTTC.

Of note for this clone: Compared with germline, one end of the junction differs, possibly owing to a read error. The V call is TRBV15, the J call TRBJ1-5, with 7 bases fitting TRBD1. Per germline, CDR1 LNHNV and CDR2 YYDKDF (reference sequence). This CDR3 has 15 residues. In DNA form, the CDR3 reads TGTGCCACCAGCGGAGAGGGAGGGGGCCACCAGCCCCAGCATTTT. Translation gives CATSGEGGGHQPQHF.

This rearrangement joins TRBV6-5 to TRBJ1-1; D is ambiguous. Germline V lookup: CDR1 MNHEY, CDR2 SVGAGI. There are 14 residues in the CDR3. The V gene lost 0 bases and the J gene lost 3 bases, with 8 bases spanning the gap. The CDR3 reads CASSYSRRDTEAFF. CDR3 in DNA: TGTGCCAGCAGTTACTCACGGAGGGACACTGAAGCTTTCTTT.

This clone was observed a handful of times. The chain has TRBV19 and TRBJ2-7, with TRBD1 identical over 9 bases. V shed 8 bases, J shed 3 bases, and the junction held 5 bases outside the gene matches. The CDR3 spans 13 residues. CDR1 is LNHDA and CDR2 is SQIVND in the germline V gene (reference sequence). CDR3 nucleotide sequence: TGTGCCAGTGGAGACAGGGGGAACTACGAGCAGTACTTC. The encoded protein is CASGDRGNYEQYF.

This chain uses TRBV18 with TRBJ2-7, with unresolved D. Between the trimmed V and J ends, which lost 2 bases and 5 bases, there was a span of 7 bases. The CDR3 has 12 amino acids. CDR1 is KGHSH and CDR2 is LQKENI in the germline V gene. The CDR3 nucleotides are TGTGCCAGCTCACCAACGACTGACGAGCAGTACTTC. Amino acids: CASSPTTDEQYF. Looking up the rest from reference TRBV18 and TRBJ2-7 gives the full variable domain: NAGVMQNPRHLVRRRGQEARLRCSPMKGHSHVYWYRQLPEEGLKFMVYLQKENIIDESGMPKERFSAEFPKEGPSILRIQQVVRGDSAAYFCASSPTTDEQYFGPGTRLTVT.

This rearrangement joins TRBV5-6 to TRBJ2-5; no clear D gene. CDR3 length: 13 residues. Trimming took off 0 bases at V and 8 bases at J, with 11 bases between the two ends. The germline gives CDR1 SGHDT, CDR2 YYEEEE. CDR3 bases: TGTGCCAGCAGCTTGGAATGGGGTGGAACCCAGTACTTC. Protein product: CASSLEWGGTQYF.